A single sample is the source of the 13 T cell receptor beta chains below, sequenced in a study of T cells in Graves' hyperthyroidism and ophthalmopathy. Amplified TCR beta CDR3 regions derived from RNA transcripts. TCR CDR3 regions were first amplified by RT-PCR with HTBI primers. Via MiXCR, TCRdb re-called the multiplex PCR reads, giving one row per CDR3 protein. Here the sample spans over 350,000 distinct CDR3 sequences, less than 20% being singletons. Sequencing used blood. These receptors all stem from a man younger than 35 with Graves' ophthalmopathy.

This clonotype was detected a few times. The chain employs TRBV6-1 and TRBJ1-5; tentative D call: TRBD1 (5 bases). V was pared by 10 bases and J by 3 bases, with 19 bases between. Germline V gene data show CDR1 as MNHNS and CDR2 as SASEGT. The CDR3 sequence is 15 residues long. The CDR3 nucleotides read TGTGCCACCGACATTCTCACAGGTTCCAATCAGCCCCAGCATTTT. Its protein product is CATDILTGSNQPQHF.

This clonotype was seen once. The chain uses TRBV4-1 and TRBJ1-5; D uncertain. Per the germline V gene, CDR1 is MGHRA and CDR2 is YSYEKL. Trimming cost V 0 bases and J 7 bases, with 7 bases left between them. CDR3 size: 13 residues. The CDR3 DNA sequence: TGCGCCAGCAGCCAAGACTGGGAACAGCCCCAGCATTTT. Translated: CASSQDWEQPQHF.

This clonotype was observed many times. This chain joins TRBV9 and TRBJ1-1; 9 bases agree with TRBD1. The CDR3 is 17 residues long. Germline V gives CDR1 SGDLS, CDR2 YYNGEE. With V trimmed by 1 base and J by 4 bases, 11 bases remained unmatched. The CDR3 DNA follows: TGTGCCAGCAGCGTATCTCCAACAGGGGGCTTGCGCACTGAAGCTTTCTTT. Its protein is CASSVSPTGGLRTEAFF.

This clonotype was detected ten times or more. The chain combines TRBV7-8 with TRBJ2-5; D uncertain. Trimming left V 5 bases short and J 1 base short, with 11 bases between. This CDR3 is 14 amino acids long. Germline assignment: CDR1 SGHVS and CDR2 FQNEAQ. CDR3: CASSLRTSQETQYF. DNA of the CDR3: TGTGCCAGCAGCCTTCGGACCAGCCAAGAGACCCAGTACTTC.

The V and J genes are TRBV20-1 and TRBJ1-5; possible D gene TRBD1, 6 bases. Per the germline V gene, CDR1 is DFQATT and CDR2 is SNEGSKA (reference sequence). V was cut by 3 bases and J by 0 bases, with 12 bases left in between. The CDR3 sequence is 15 residues long. The CDR3 spells CSASLGGYSNQPQHF. The CDR3 DNA reads TGCAGTGCTAGTCTCGGGGGCTATAGCAATCAGCCCCAGCATTTT.

This clonotype showed up many times. DNA for the CDR3: TGCGCCAGCCAGGGACTAGCGGAGGACATCCGCACCTCATACAATGAGCAGTTCTTC. It encodes CASQGLAEDIRTSYNEQFF. The chain joins TRBV5-1 to TRBJ2-1, with TRBD2 identical over 11 bases. The germline CDR1 and CDR2 sequences are SGHRS and YFSETQ. The J segment lost 4 bases and the V segment lost 7 bases, leaving 19 bases of the junction unmatched. The CDR3 is made up of 19 amino acids.

This clonotype was detected many times. This sequence joins TRBV3-1 and TRBJ2-7; the D call may be TRBD1 or TRBD2 (5 bases each). The CDR3 contains 16 residues. The V end lost 1 base, the J end lost 2 bases, and 15 bases lay between the germline ends. CDR1 and CDR2 from the germline V gene are LGHDT and YNNKEL (reference sequence). In nucleotides, the CDR3 is TGTGCCAGCAGCCAAGTTGGGATAGGGACCACCTACGAGCAGTACTTC. It specifies CASSQVGIGTTYEQYF.

This clonotype was seen more than once but under ten times. The chain carries TRBV4-2 and TRBJ1-1, with unresolved D. The V and J ends lost 1 base and 0 bases respectively, with 9 bases between them. Germline lookup yields CDR1 LGHNA and CDR2 YNFKEQ. The CDR3 sequence is 15 residues long. CDR3 sequence (DNA): TGTGCCAGCAGCCAAGTAGGTCAGATGAACACTGAAGCTTTCTTT. As protein: CASSQVGQMNTEAFF.

This clonotype was recorded a few times. This chain connects TRBV28 to TRBJ2-1; 8 bases match TRBD2. Germline CDR1 and CDR2: MDHEN and SYDVKM. The CDR3 covers 13 residues. V gave up 10 bases and J gave up 4 bases; unmatched junction bases: 6. The CDR3 reads CATLAGLYNEQFF. In nucleotides, the CDR3 is TGTGCCACATTAGCGGGGCTGTACAATGAGCAGTTCTTC.

With respect to this clonotype: This could be a read error, since a much larger clone is one nucleotide away. V and J are TRBV9 and TRBJ2-3, with 8 bases aligning to TRBD1. This CDR3 contains 17 residues. Germline V lookup: CDR1 SGDLS, CDR2 YYNGEE. V lost 4 bases and J lost 1; bases outside the gene matches: 11. In DNA, the CDR3 is TGTGCCAGCAGCTGGTTAGCCCCGGGACAGGGCACAGATACGCAGTATTTT. Amino acid sequence: CASSWLAPGQGTDTQYF.

CDR3 protein: CSARVYGRQSYEQYF. In nucleotides, the CDR3 is TGCAGTGCTAGAGTATACGGGAGGCAATCCTACGAGCAGTACTTC. V gene TRBV20-1 combines with J gene TRBJ2-7; 7 nucleotides match TRBD2. The V segment lost 1 base and the J segment 1 base; nucleotides outside the gene matches: 7. CDR3 length equals 15 residues. Germline CDR1 is DFQATT and CDR2 is SNEGSKA (reference sequence).

This clonotype was found a few times. V and J are TRBV3-1 and TRBJ2-5, with 8 bases fitting TRBD2. Per the germline V gene, CDR1 is LGHDT and CDR2 is YNNKEL (reference sequence). The CDR3 length is 16 residues. J gave up 1 base and V 5 bases, and 9 bases lay outside the gene matches. The CDR3, as DNA: TGTGCCAGCAGCTCGGGGGGAGCGGGGGTCCAAGAGACCCAGTACTTC. The encoded protein is CASSSGGAGVQETQYF.

This clonotype was detected many times. This rearrangement joins TRBV6-1 to TRBJ1-2, with D possibly being TRBD1 (6 bases). V lost 1 base to trimming and J lost 3 bases, with 15 bases between them. CDR1 and CDR2 from the germline V gene are MNHNS and SASEGT. The CDR3 has 16 amino acids. Here the CDR3 reads CASSEDGGRGHYGYTF. CDR3 nucleotide sequence: TGTGCCAGCAGTGAAGATGGCGGTCGGGGGCACTATGGCTACACCTTC.